The 20 T cell receptor beta chains below all came from one sample that was sequenced in a study of tumor-infiltrating lymphocytes in localized non-small cell lung cancer. The table came from immunoSEQ multiplex PCR; TCRdb's copy has only in-frame clones and leaves some out. The sample lists 13,000 to 15,000 clones; roughly 82% were seen once. The sample was lung tumor tissue. These receptors all stem from a human donor with non-small cell lung cancer.

The table lists this clone with a count of one. The gene calls are TRBV5-1 and TRBJ2-3; TRBD2 matches at 12 bases. The CDR3 totals 15 residues. J gave up 3 bases and V 4 bases, and 3 bases lay outside the gene matches. Germline loops: CDR1 SGHRS, CDR2 YFSETQ. The DNA of the CDR3 is TGCGCCAGCAGCCCCGGGACTAGCGGGACAGATACGCAGTATTTT. Encoded protein: CASSPGTSGTDTQYF. Using reference TRBV5-1 and TRBJ2-3 for the parts outside the CDR3, the full variable domain is KAGVTQTPRYLIKTRGQQVTLSCSPISGHRSVSWYQQTPGQGLQFLFEYFSETQRNKGNFPGRFSGRQFSNSRSEMNVSTLELGDSALYLCASSPGTSGTDTQYFGPGTRLTVL.

This chain links TRBV12-2 with TRBJ1-5. TRBV12-2 is classified as a pseudogene. This CDR3 region has 13 residues. In DNA form, the CDR3 reads TGTGCAAGTCGCTTAGGAGGGAATCAGCCCCAGCATTTT. This sequence encodes CASRLGGNQPQHF.

The rearrangement uses TRBV5-1 and TRBJ1-3; D ambiguous. The germline V and J ends were trimmed by 3 bases and 0 bases, with 10 bases remaining between them. CDR3 length: 15 residues. CDR1 is SGHRS and CDR2 is YFSETQ in the germline V gene. The CDR3, as DNA: TGCGCCAGCAGCTCCGGACTGATCTCTGGAAACACCATATATTTT. This sequence encodes CASSSGLISGNTIYF.

The V and J genes are TRBV7-6 and TRBJ2-7; 7 bases are a match to TRBD1. This CDR3 is 15 amino acids long. The V and J ends lost 2 bases and 3 bases, in that order; junction bases with no gene match: 7. The germline V gene has CDR1 SGHVS and CDR2 FNYEAQ. The CDR3 DNA follows: TGTGCCAGCAGCTTAAGGACAGGCCCTATCTACGAGCAGTACTTC. Its protein is CASSLRTGPIYEQYF.

CDR3 nucleotides: TGCGCCAGCAGCGGATCTTCGGGGTTGGCTTTCTTT. It yields the protein CASSGSSGLAFF. This chain joins TRBV5-1 and TRBJ1-1, with D unresolved. CDR1 and CDR2 from the germline V gene are SGHRS and YFSETQ. The CDR3 is 12 amino acids. V lost 4 bases to trimming and J lost 11 bases, with 15 bases between them.

This clone has only a few counts. The chain employs TRBV5-4 and TRBJ1-4, with D possibly TRBD1 on 5 matching bases. Germline assignment: CDR1 SGHNT and CDR2 YYREEE (reference sequence). The CDR3 has 14 residues. V was shortened by 0 bases and J by 8 bases, with 11 bases between the two germline ends. The CDR3 loop reads CASSLGGEEEKLFF. As DNA, the CDR3 is TGTGCCAGCAGCTTGGGAGGGGAAGAAGAAAAACTGTTTTTT.

The chain is built from TRBV7-2 and TRBJ2-7, with 8 bases fitting TRBD2. The CDR3 totals 14 residues. The V segment lost 2 bases and the J segment 3 bases; nucleotides outside the gene matches: 3. Germline V gives CDR1 SGHTA, CDR2 FQGNSA. In DNA form, the CDR3 reads TGTGCCAGCAGCTTATCACTAGCGGACTACGAGCAGTACTTC. It codes for CASSLSLADYEQYF.

The V call is TRBV6-5, the J call TRBJ1-5; D remains ambiguous. The germline CDR1 and CDR2 sequences are MNHEY and SVGAGI. The CDR3 covers 13 residues. V gave up 3 bases and J gave up 9 bases, with 12 bases separating them. Here the CDR3 reads CASSYGMAGPQHF. The CDR3, as DNA: TGTGCCAGCAGTTATGGAATGGCCGGGCCCCAGCATTTT.

This sequence joins TRBV2 and TRBJ1-1, with TRBD1 matching 12 bases. Germline V gene data show CDR1 as SNHLY and CDR2 as FYNNEI. This CDR3 contains 14 residues. V gave up 6 bases and J gave up 7 bases; unmatched junction bases: 6. CDR3 bases: TGTGCCAGCAGCCGGGACAGGGGGCTAAGTGAAGCTTTCTTT. It is translated as CASSRDRGLSEAFF.

V is TRBV5-4 and J is TRBJ1-2; 10 bases map to TRBD1. The germline V gene encodes CDR1 SGHNT and CDR2 YYREEE (reference sequence). The CDR3 consists of 14 residues. The junction had 1 base not matched to a gene; V was cut back by 0 bases and J by 5 bases. CDR3 protein: CASSLGQGAYGYTF. The DNA for the CDR3 is TGTGCCAGCAGCTTGGGACAGGGGGCATATGGCTACACCTTC.

This clone was recorded once. The chain couples TRBV6-1 to TRBJ1-4, with D perhaps TRBD1 (5 bases). Trimming cost V 6 bases and J 8 bases, with 16 bases left between them. Germline lookup yields CDR1 MNHNS and CDR2 SASEGT. The CDR3 runs 14 residues. This CDR3 is CASSRRQNDEKLFF. In DNA, the CDR3 is TGTGCCAGCAGCAGGCGACAGAATGACGAAAAACTGTTTTTT.

The chain couples TRBV2 to TRBJ2-3; TRBD1 aligns across 9 bases. Trimming at V came to 5 bases and at J to 5 bases, leaving 8 bases not matched to a gene. CDR1 and CDR2 from the germline V gene are SNHLY and FYNNEI. The CDR3 is 15 amino acids. The CDR3 loop is CASSLAGTGRDTQYF. The CDR3 DNA follows: TGTGCCAGCAGTTTAGCCGGGACAGGGAGAGATACGCAGTATTTT. The whole variable domain, filled in from reference TRBV2 and TRBJ2-3, reads EPEVTQTPSHQVTQMGQEVILRCVPISNHLYFYWYRQILGQKVEFLVSFYNNEISEKSEIFDDQFSVERPDGSNFTLKIRSTKLEDSAMYFCASSLAGTGRDTQYFGPGTRLTVL.

V is TRBV28 and J is TRBJ1-2; 10 bases are a match to TRBD1. With V trimmed by 5 bases and J by 11 bases, 11 bases remained unmatched. This CDR3 is 14 amino acids long. Germline values: CDR1 MDHEN, CDR2 SYDVKM. In nucleotides, the CDR3 is TGTGCCAGCAGTCGTGAAGGACAGGGGGACGGGTACACCTTC. It is translated as CASSREGQGDGYTF.

The chain combines TRBV28 with TRBJ2-2, with D perhaps matching TRBD1 (5 bases). Germline CDR1 is MDHEN and CDR2 is SYDVKM. The CDR3 is 13 amino acids. The CDR3 DNA reads TGTGCTGGGCAGGGCGCGAACACCGGGGAGCTGTTTTTT. This gives the protein CAGQGANTGELFF.

The rearrangement uses TRBV27 and TRBJ1-4; TRBD1 might be the D (5 bases). The germline V and J ends were trimmed by 5 bases and 5 bases, with 9 bases remaining between them. CDR1 is MNHEY, CDR2 SMNVEV, per germline (reference sequence). The CDR3 spans 13 residues. The DNA for the CDR3 is TGTGCCAGCAGTCCCGCAGGGAATGAAAAACTGTTTTTT. Protein: CASSPAGNEKLFF.

This chain joins TRBV18 and TRBJ2-5; no clear D. The germline CDR1 and CDR2 sequences are KGHSH and LQKENI. The V gene lost 3 bases and the J gene lost 2 bases, with 10 bases spanning the gap. This CDR3 region has 14 residues. The CDR3 spells CASSPPSIQETQYF. The CDR3 bases are TGTGCCAGCTCACCTCCGAGCATACAAGAGACCCAGTACTTC.

The V call is TRBV7-9, the J call TRBJ2-2; D gene ambiguous. Germline assignment: CDR1 SEHNR and CDR2 FQNEAQ (reference sequence). The CDR3 has 14 residues. The V end lost 3 bases, the J end lost 4 bases, and 9 bases lay between the germline ends. The CDR3 DNA reads as TGTGCCAGCAGCTTGAAGGATCCCACCGGGGAGCTGTTTTTT. Amino acids: CASSLKDPTGELFF.

This rearrangement joins TRBV5-4 to TRBJ2-5; 7 bases map to TRBD2. Looked up from germline, CDR1 is SGHNT and CDR2 is YYREEE (reference sequence). CDR3 size: 12 residues. The trim removed 3 bases at V and 5 bases at J, leaving 1 base unmatched. CDR3 residues: CASSYGGETQYF. The CDR3 nucleotides are TGTGCCAGCAGCTACGGGGGGGAGACCCAGTACTTC.

The chain joins TRBV7-9 to TRBJ1-2, with 8 bases matching TRBD1. Germline CDR1 SEHNR, CDR2 FQNEAQ (reference sequence). The CDR3 consists of 15 residues. Unmatched junction bases numbered 8, after V lost 1 base and J lost 7 bases. CDR3 residues: CASSLEVQGAPGYTF. CDR3 nucleotide sequence: TGTGCCAGCAGCTTAGAGGTCCAGGGGGCTCCTGGCTACACCTTC.

The V and J genes are TRBV10-2 and TRBJ2-5; no clear D. Germline CDR1 is WSHSY and CDR2 is SAAADI. The CDR3 is 15 amino acids. V was pared by 4 bases and J by 0 bases, with 12 bases between. As DNA, the CDR3 is TGCGCCAGCAGTGGAGAGATGCTGTACCAAGAGACCCAGTACTTC. It encodes CASSGEMLYQETQYF.